These 17 T cell receptor beta chains were sequenced from one sample in a study of cytomegalovirus exposure and HLA in healthy donors. With 60 Vbeta and 13 Jbeta primers, the PCR was carried out. Assay used: immunoSEQ multiplex PCR; TCRdb lists only in-frame clones, some missing. This table holds more than 95,000 clones, more than 75% found once. Sequenced: PBMCs. These receptors all come from a man aged 18 to 30 in good health and CMV-seronegative.

The chain employs TRBV5-6 and TRBJ1-2; TRBD1 is a possible D gene (6 bases). The CDR3 is made up of 16 amino acids. V lost 0 bases and J 2 bases, leaving 14 bases between the germline ends. Germline-derived CDR1 and CDR2 are SGHDT and YYEEEE. The CDR3 here is CASSLALRTANYGYTF. The CDR3, as DNA: TGTGCCAGCAGCTTGGCCCTTAGGACAGCAAACTATGGCTACACCTTC. The whole variable domain, filled in from reference TRBV5-6 and TRBJ1-2, reads DAGVTQSPTHLIKTRGQQVTLRCSPKSGHDTVSWYQQALGQGPQFIFQYYEEEERQRGNFPDRFSGHQFPNYSSELNVNALLLGDSALYLCASSLALRTANYGYTFGSGTRLTVV.

In its sample, this clone was seen once. The V and J genes are TRBV7-8 and TRBJ1-1, with 7 bases that match TRBD1. The trim removed 6 bases at V and 1 base at J, leaving 5 bases unmatched. The CDR3 is 14 amino acids. Germline assignment: CDR1 SGHVS and CDR2 FQNEAQ. The CDR3, as DNA: TGTGCCAGCAGGTCCGGGACAGCGAACACTGAAGCTTTCTTT. Amino acids: CASRSGTANTEAFF.

V usage is TRBV4-3 and J usage is TRBJ2-7; 8 nucleotides line up with TRBD2. The germline V gene has CDR1 LGHNA and CDR2 YSLEER. V lost 4 bases, J lost 8 bases, and 13 bases stayed unmatched. The CDR3 loop spans 15 amino acids. CDR3 bases: TGCGCCAGCAGCCCCACTAGCGGTGACTCTCTGAAGCAGTACTTC. Amino acids: CASSPTSGDSLKQYF.

The genes are TRBV7-9 and TRBJ2-5; maybe TRBD2 (7 bases). The CDR3 covers 15 residues. Germline V CDR1 and CDR2: SEHNR, FQNEAQ (reference sequence). Trimming took 3 bases from V and 1 from J, leaving 12 bases between them. In nucleotides, the CDR3 is TGTGCCAGCAGCTTTTTGAGGGGGGGCCAAGAGACCCAGTACTTC. Translation gives CASSFLRGGQETQYF.

The V and J genes are TRBV5-4 and TRBJ2-3; 10 nucleotides align to TRBD2. J lost 0 bases, V lost 2 bases, and 12 bases had no gene match. CDR1 is SGHNT and CDR2 is YYREEE in the germline V gene (reference sequence). The CDR3 spans 19 residues. The CDR3, as DNA: TGTGCCAGCAGCTTATTGTTACTAGCGGGGAGTACTAGCACAGATACGCAGTATTTT. As protein: CASSLLLLAGSTSTDTQYF. The variable domain in full, with the rest retrieved from reference TRBV5-4 and TRBJ2-3, is ETGVTQSPTHLIKTRGQQVTLRCSSQSGHNTVSWYQQALGQGPQFIFQYYREEENGRGNFPPRFSGLQFPNYSSELNVNALELDDSALYLCASSLLLLAGSTSTDTQYFGPGTRLTVL.

By share of the sample, this clone is medium-sized. The chain carries TRBV7-9 and TRBJ1-5; no clear D gene. The V end was cut by 5 bases, the J end by 5 bases, with 13 bases between. Germline assignment: CDR1 SEHNR and CDR2 FQNEAQ (reference sequence). There are 14 residues in the CDR3. For the CDR3, the DNA is TGTGCCAGCAGCCCCGGGGTGGGAGATCAGCCCCAGCATTTT. As protein: CASSPGVGDQPQHF.

The chain combines TRBV2 with TRBJ2-1; TRBD2 matches 10 bases. The CDR3 spans 16 residues. The germline gives CDR1 SNHLY, CDR2 FYNNEI. V trimming: 6 bases; J trimming: 6 bases; junction bases outside the gene matches: 11. The CDR3 DNA reads TGTGCCAGCAGAGAACGGAGCGGGGGGGACGGCAATGAGCAGTTCTTC. This sequence encodes CASRERSGGDGNEQFF.

This chain joins TRBV9 and TRBJ1-2; D not resolved. CDR1 SGDLS and CDR2 YYNGEE come from the germline V gene. The CDR3 runs 15 residues. The V end lost 0 bases, the J end lost 3 bases, and 12 bases lay between the germline ends. This CDR3 reads CASSVGAGGDYGYTF. The CDR3 DNA is TGTGCCAGCAGCGTAGGAGCGGGCGGAGACTATGGCTACACCTTC.

The genes are TRBV13 and TRBJ1-1; D ambiguous. Germline V gene data show CDR1 as PRHDT and CDR2 as FYEKMQ (reference sequence). CDR3 length equals 14 residues. V lost 7 bases, J lost 5 bases, and 17 bases lay in between. CDR3 sequence reads: CASTVDSEETEAFF. Here the CDR3 DNA reads TGTGCCAGCACCGTGGACTCTGAGGAGACTGAAGCTTTCTTT.

The chain couples TRBV6-4 to TRBJ2-7; TRBD1 aligns across 7 bases. Germline CDR1 is MRHNA and CDR2 is SNTAGT. This CDR3 spans 19 amino acids. V dropped 0 bases and J dropped 6; count of bases not matched to a gene: 20. The CDR3 DNA is TGTGCCAGCAGTGACTCCCTAGGAACAGGGGATAAACCGGGGTCCGAGCAGTACTTC. It encodes CASSDSLGTGDKPGSEQYF.

This clone was counted a single time. This chain links TRBV6-1 with TRBJ2-7; a possible D gene is TRBD1 (6 bases). CDR1 and CDR2 (germline): MNHNS, SASEGT. Trimming took off 3 bases at V and 3 bases at J, with 9 bases between the two ends. The CDR3 loop spans 13 amino acids. CDR3 nucleotide sequence: TGTGCCAGCAGTGATACAGGGTACTACGAGCAGTACTTC. This encodes CASSDTGYYEQYF.

The chain carries TRBV7-3 and TRBJ2-7; D not resolved. From germline, CDR1 is SGHTA and CDR2 FQGTGA. Trimming left V 2 bases short and J 3 bases short, with 8 bases between. The CDR3 runs to 13 residues. The chain's CDR3 is CASSLGLNYEQYF. CDR3 sequence (DNA): TGTGCCAGCAGCTTAGGGCTTAACTACGAGCAGTACTTC.

The chain links TRBV4-2 to TRBJ2-7, with a tentative D call TRBD1 (6 bases). The CDR3 totals 15 residues. V was clipped by 0 bases and J by 1 base, with 10 bases between them. Germline values: CDR1 LGHNA, CDR2 YNFKEQ. The CDR3 reads CASSQEAQGSYEQYF. CDR3 in DNA: TGTGCCAGCAGCCAAGAAGCGCAGGGGTCCTACGAGCAGTACTTC.

V is TRBV25-1 and J is TRBJ1-1; D ambiguous. CDR1 is MGHDK, CDR2 SYGVNS, per germline. There are 15 residues in the CDR3. Between the trimmed V and J ends, which lost 5 bases and 6 bases, there was a span of 19 bases. Here the CDR3 reads CASSNPNGRRAEAFF. The CDR3 DNA follows: TGTGCCAGCAGTAATCCGAACGGAAGGAGGGCTGAAGCTTTCTTT.

The V gene is TRBV5-6, the J gene TRBJ1-2; D remains ambiguous. The ends were cut back, 1 base at V and 7 bases at J, with 8 bases in the middle. The CDR3 spans 12 residues. Looked up from germline, CDR1 is SGHDT and CDR2 is YYEEEE. The CDR3 protein is CASSLTAGGYTF. In nucleotides, the CDR3 is TGTGCCAGCAGCTTGACAGCGGGTGGCTACACCTTC.

The chain uses TRBV9 and TRBJ2-3, with TRBD2 identical over 10 bases. V shed 0 bases, J shed 1 base, and the junction held 2 bases outside the gene matches. Germline V gene data show CDR1 as SGDLS and CDR2 as YYNGEE. The CDR3 loop spans 16 amino acids. As DNA, the CDR3 is TGTGCCAGCAGCGTAGGAGCGGGGGGGCGCACAGATACGCAGTATTTT. Residues: CASSVGAGGRTDTQYF.

The V gene is TRBV19, the J gene TRBJ1-1, with no clear D. The CDR3 is 14 amino acids. The V end was cut by 7 bases, the J end by 0 bases, with 12 bases between. Germline V CDR1 and CDR2: LNHDA, SQIVND (reference sequence). CDR3 region: CASTRGGMNTEAFF. CDR3 nucleotide sequence: TGTGCCAGTACCCGGGGAGGGATGAACACTGAAGCTTTCTTT.